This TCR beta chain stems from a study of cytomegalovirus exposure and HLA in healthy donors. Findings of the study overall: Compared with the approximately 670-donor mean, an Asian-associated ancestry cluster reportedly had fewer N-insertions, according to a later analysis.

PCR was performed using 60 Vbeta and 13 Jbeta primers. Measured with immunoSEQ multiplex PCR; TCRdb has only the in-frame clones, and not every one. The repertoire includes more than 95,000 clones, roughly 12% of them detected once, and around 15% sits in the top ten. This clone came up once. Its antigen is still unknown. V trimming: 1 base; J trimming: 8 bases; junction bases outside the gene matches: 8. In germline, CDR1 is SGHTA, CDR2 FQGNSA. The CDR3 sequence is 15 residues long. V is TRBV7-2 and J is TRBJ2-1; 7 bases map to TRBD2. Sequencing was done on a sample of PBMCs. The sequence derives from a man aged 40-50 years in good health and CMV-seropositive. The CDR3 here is CASSLGAGRRHEQFF. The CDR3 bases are TGTGCCAGCAGCTTAGGAGCGGGAAGGAGGCATGAGCAGTTCTTC.